This T cell receptor beta chain originates from a study of CD8 T cells in ankylosing spondylitis. Many counts were recorded for this clonotype. The antigen remains undetermined. 5'-RACE, quantitative and with molecular barcodes, yielded the TCR beta libraries. TCRdb called the 5' RACE reads again in MiXCR, with one record for every CDR3 protein. This table holds roughly 180,000 distinct CDR3 sequences, approximately 10% found once. This CDR3 comprises 16 residues. After removal of 5 bases from V and 0 bases from J, the junction contained 10 bases not matched to a gene. Germline lookup yields CDR1 DFQATT and CDR2 SNEGSKA (reference sequence). Study-level findings and limits: Disease-linked clones reportedly showed significant enrichment in matched ankylosing spondylitis synovial fluid.

The chain recombines TRBV20-1 with TRBJ2-1; TRBD2 matches 7 bases. This TCR was recovered from a male donor with ankylosing spondylitis or in good health (not recorded which). The material sequenced was blood, either unsorted or a sorted T cell fraction (not recorded which). CDR3 sequence reads: CSASPGGLSSYNEQFF. The CDR3 DNA reads TGCAGTGCTTCCCCGGGGGGTCTGAGCTCCTACAATGAGCAGTTCTTC.